Each of the 24 T cell receptor beta chains below was sequenced from the same sample in a study of T-cell memory formation after mild COVID-19. Using its own MiXCR run on the 5' RACE reads, TCRdb lists one record per CDR3 protein. Counted here are 250,000 to 350,000 distinct CDR3 sequences, approximately 19% occurring once; the ten biggest clones make up under 25%. The source material was PBMCs or a T cell subset sorted from them (not recorded which). These receptors were collected from a young man who had mild COVID-19 (a few samples of this study predate the infection). Cell type and time point are not known.

The rearrangement joins TRBV7-6 to TRBJ1-5, with a possible D match to TRBD1 (5 bases). CDR1 and CDR2 from the germline V gene are SGHVS and FNYEAQ. The V end lost 2 bases, the J end lost 7 bases, and 15 bases lay between the germline ends. The CDR3 extends over 15 amino acids. DNA of the CDR3: TGTGCCAGCAGCTTAATCTTAGGGGATGGCCAGCCCCAGCATTTT. Protein sequence: CASSLILGDGQPQHF.

The rearrangement links TRBV5-6 to TRBJ2-7, with 9 nucleotides matching TRBD1. V was pared by 3 bases and J by 4 bases, with 8 bases of the junction left unmatched. CDR3 length: 15 amino acids. Germline V gives CDR1 SGHDT, CDR2 YYEEEE. In nucleotides, the CDR3 is TGTGCCAGCAGCTCGGACGGGACAGGGAGTTACGAGCAGTACGTC. Residues: CASSSDGTGSYEQYV.

About this clonotype itself: A junction boundary mismatches the germline segment, possibly from a read error. CDR3 sequence (DNA): TGTGCCAGCGAGGGGGGGAGAGCACCCATCCACTTT. As protein: CASEGGRAPIHF. The genes are TRBV2 and TRBJ1-6, with D tentatively TRBD1 (6 bases). In germline, CDR1 is SNHLY, CDR2 FYNNEI. This CDR3 contains 12 residues. The whole variable domain, filled in from reference TRBV2 and TRBJ1-6, reads EPEVTQTPSHQVTQMGQEVILRCVPISNHLYFYWYRQILGQKVEFLVSFYNNEISEKSEIFDDQFSVERPDGSNFTLKIRSTKLEDSAMYFCASEGGRAPIHFGNGTRLTVT.

This clonotype was counted only a few times. V is TRBV24-1 and J is TRBJ2-7, with D tentatively TRBD1 or TRBD2 (5 bases each). Trimming removed 1 base from V and 1 base from J, with 10 bases in between. This CDR3 is built from 15 residues. CDR1 KGHDR and CDR2 SFDVKD come from the germline V gene. The CDR3 here is CATSDFWDGSYEQYF. Written as DNA, the CDR3 is TGTGCCACCAGTGATTTTTGGGACGGTTCCTACGAGCAGTACTTC.

The V call is TRBV20-1, the J call TRBJ2-7; 7 nucleotides agree with TRBD2. Germline-derived CDR1 and CDR2 are DFQATT and SNEGSKA (reference sequence). Unmatched junction bases numbered 17, after V lost 5 bases and J lost 4 bases. The CDR3 is 16 amino acids. The CDR3 nucleotides are TGCAGTGCTCAAGAGGTCCTAGCGGAGGGCTCATACGAGCAGTACTTC. Its protein is CSAQEVLAEGSYEQYF.

This clonotype showed up just a few times. This chain joins TRBV12-5 and TRBJ2-7, with TRBD1 matching 9 bases. From germline, CDR1 is LGHNT and CDR2 FRNRAP. V trimming: 9 bases; J trimming: 4 bases; junction bases outside the gene matches: 10. The CDR3 has 14 residues. The CDR3 region has the DNA TGTGCTAGGCCCCCGGGACAGGGATCATACGAGCAGTACGTC. Its protein is CARPPGQGSYEQYV.

The sample holds one count of this clonotype. Just one base apart from a much larger clone, this may be a read error. The chain joins TRBV5-1 to TRBJ2-7; D gene uncertain. The CDR3 runs to 14 residues. Trimming cost V 0 bases and J 2 bases, with 9 bases left between them. Germline V gene data show CDR1 as SGHRS and CDR2 as YFSETQ. For the CDR3, the DNA is TGCGCCAGCAGCTTGGAACCGCAAACCTACGAGCAGTACGTC. Amino acid sequence: CASSLEPQTYEQYV.

This chain joins TRBV5-4 and TRBJ2-1; 15 positions agree with TRBD2. With V trimmed by 3 bases and J by 9 bases, 4 bases remained unmatched. Per germline, CDR1 SGHNT and CDR2 YYREEE (reference sequence). The CDR3 length is 15 residues. CDR3 sequence reads: CASSSGLAGGSEQFF. In nucleotides, the CDR3 is TGTGCCAGCAGCTCGGGACTAGCGGGGGGAAGTGAGCAGTTCTTC.

V is TRBV2 and J is TRBJ2-6; a weak D match, TRBD1 (6 bases). The CDR3 length is 17 residues. Germline values: CDR1 SNHLY, CDR2 FYNNEI. With 7 bases removed from V and 0 bases from J, the gap between germline ends came to 16 bases. The CDR3 DNA is TGTGCCAGCATTTACAGGGCCTTGGCCTCTGGGGCCAACGTCCTGACTTTC. This translates into CASIYRALASGANVLTF.

This clonotype was detected a few times. The J gene is TRBJ2-3, the V gene TRBV20-1, with a weak D call TRBD2 (6 bases). The CDR3 has 14 amino acids. Germline CDR1 DFQATT, CDR2 SNEGSKA (reference sequence). V was trimmed by 4 bases and J by 0 bases, leaving 11 bases between them. The CDR3 loop reads CSATRGGSTDTQYF. CDR3 DNA: TGCAGTGCTACCCGGGGAGGTAGCACAGATACGCAGTATTTT.

V is TRBV2 and J is TRBJ2-4, with 7 bases identical to TRBD1. Germline CDR1 SNHLY, CDR2 FYNNEI. The CDR3 spans 17 residues. The J segment lost 0 bases and the V segment lost 6 bases, leaving 11 bases of the junction unmatched. As DNA, the CDR3 is TGTGCCAGCAGCGGAAGTTGGGACAGCTTAGCCAAAAACATTCAGTACTTC. Its protein product is CASSGSWDSLAKNIQYF. The whole variable domain, remainder taken from reference TRBV2 and TRBJ2-4, is EPEVTQTPSHQVTQMGQEVILRCVPISNHLYFYWYRQILGQKVEFLVSFYNNEISEKSEIFDDQFSVERPDGSNFTLKIRSTKLEDSAMYFCASSGSWDSLAKNIQYFGAGTRLSVL.

The V call is TRBV6-2 or TRBV6-3, the J call TRBJ1-2; 8 bases align to TRBD1. Germline trimming cut 7 bases from V and 5 bases from J; bases unmatched to any gene: 6. Germline assignment: CDR1 MNHEY and CDR2 SVGEGT. CDR3 size: 13 residues. The chain's CDR3 is CASNRDRYYGYTF. The CDR3 bases are TGTGCCAGCAACCGGGACAGGTATTATGGCTACACCTTC.

The chain is built from TRBV28 and TRBJ2-7, with a tentative D call TRBD1 (5 bases). The CDR3 is 14 residues long. V lost 3 bases, J lost 4 bases, and 13 bases lay in between. CDR1 is MDHEN and CDR2 is SYDVKM in the germline V gene. CDR3: CASSLQQAGYEQYF. As DNA, the CDR3 is TGTGCCAGCAGTTTGCAACAGGCTGGTTACGAGCAGTACTTC.

This clonotype was observed a handful of times. This sequence joins TRBV7-9 and TRBJ2-4; D call uncertain. Germline loops: CDR1 SEHNR, CDR2 FQNEAQ (reference sequence). Trimming took 10 bases from V and 6 from J, leaving 13 bases between them. The CDR3 is 12 amino acids. The CDR3 DNA sequence: TGTGCCACCTCGGACGTAGTAAACATTCAGTACTTC. This codes for CATSDVVNIQYF.

This clonotype showed up many times. This chain connects TRBV3-1 to TRBJ2-5; D might be TRBD1 (5 bases). Trimming took off 4 bases at V and 5 bases at J, with 11 bases between the two ends. The CDR3 consists of 13 residues. Per the germline V gene, CDR1 is LGHDT and CDR2 is YNNKEL (reference sequence). The CDR3 DNA is TGTGCCAGCAGCCCAAGGGGCTTGGAGACCCAGTACTTC. Its protein is CASSPRGLETQYF.

J is TRBJ2-7 and V is TRBV7-8; TRBD2 agrees at 9 bases. From germline, CDR1 is SGHVS and CDR2 FQNEAQ. J gave up 3 bases and V 0 bases, and 3 bases lay outside the gene matches. This CDR3 comprises 15 residues. CDR3 in DNA: TGTGCCAGCAGCTTAGCACTAGCGGGTGTCTACGAGCAGTACTTC. The encoded protein is CASSLALAGVYEQYF.

J is TRBJ2-7 and V is TRBV20-1; D gene uncertain. CDR3 length: 14 residues. V was shortened by 2 bases and J by 1 base, with 12 bases between the two germline ends. Germline V gene data show CDR1 as DFQATT and CDR2 as SNEGSKA (reference sequence). CDR3 in amino acids: CSARYPYGSYEQYF. The CDR3 bases are TGCAGTGCTAGATATCCCTACGGGTCCTACGAGCAGTACTTC.

This clonotype was detected ten times or more. The chain links TRBV5-1 to TRBJ2-2, with 8 bases fitting TRBD1. Trimming took 1 base from V and 4 from J; bases not matched to a gene: 0. This CDR3 is built from 14 residues. Germline V CDR1 and CDR2: SGHRS, YFSETQ. Here the CDR3 reads CASSLQGATGELFF. The CDR3 coding sequence is TGCGCCAGCAGCTTGCAGGGGGCCACCGGGGAGCTGTTTTTT.

This clonotype has a handful of counts. The V and J genes are TRBV6-2 or TRBV6-3 and TRBJ2-5; TRBD2 aligns across 7 bases. CDR3 length: 14 amino acids. V dropped 7 bases and J dropped 4; count of bases not matched to a gene: 9. The germline CDR1 and CDR2 sequences are MNHEY and SVGEGT. This CDR3 reads CASTYGTTSETQYF. The DNA of the CDR3 is TGTGCCAGCACCTACGGGACTACCTCAGAGACCCAGTACTTC.

This clonotype was counted a few times. The rearrangement links TRBV5-1 to TRBJ2-1; 9 bases are a match to TRBD1. CDR3 length: 16 residues. Germline CDR1 reads SGHRS; CDR2 reads YFSETQ. V lost 4 bases and J lost 1; bases outside the gene matches: 6. The CDR3 coding sequence is TGCGCCAGCAGCCTACAGGGGGCTATTTCCTACAATGAGCAGTTCTTC. Translating it yields CASSLQGAISYNEQFF. The full variable domain, completed using reference TRBV5-1 and TRBJ2-1, is KAGVTQTPRYLIKTRGQQVTLSCSPISGHRSVSWYQQTPGQGLQFLFEYFSETQRNKGNFPGRFSGRQFSNSRSEMNVSTLELGDSALYLCASSLQGAISYNEQFFGPGTRLTVL.

The genes are TRBV6-6 and TRBJ2-7, with D perhaps assigned TRBD1 or TRBD2 (5 bases each). Trimming took off 10 bases at V and 1 base at J, with 14 bases between the two ends. The length of the CDR3 is 13 residues. Germline loops: CDR1 MNHNY, CDR2 SVGAGI (reference sequence). CDR3 region: CATSVGESYEQYV. The CDR3 nucleotides are TGTGCCACCTCGGTGGGGGAGTCCTACGAGCAGTACGTC.

CDR3 coding DNA: TGTGCCAGCAGACTACCCCACGGTTCGAAGTATAATTCACCCCTCCACTTT. Encoded protein: CASRLPHGSKYNSPLHF. The chain links TRBV27 to TRBJ1-6; D uncertain. Trimming took off 6 bases at V and 4 bases at J, with 19 bases between the two ends. Germline lookup yields CDR1 MNHEY and CDR2 SMNVEV (reference sequence). CDR3 length: 17 amino acids.

This clonotype was recorded a few times. The V gene is TRBV7-8, the J gene TRBJ2-3; D is possibly TRBD2 (6 bases). Germline V lookup: CDR1 SGHVS, CDR2 FQNEAQ. The CDR3 has 15 amino acids. V was clipped by 1 base and J by 4 bases, with 12 bases between them. The CDR3 loop reads CASSLVWWGADTQYF. CDR3 DNA: TGTGCCAGCAGCTTAGTTTGGTGGGGGGCAGATACGCAGTATTTT.

Ten or more counts support this clonotype. The rearrangement joins TRBV7-2 to TRBJ2-3; TRBD2 agrees at 11 bases. The V segment lost 5 bases and the J segment 2 bases; nucleotides outside the gene matches: 9. The CDR3 is 17 amino acids. The V gene's germline CDR1 is SGHTA and CDR2 FQGNSA. Here the CDR3 reads CASSLRVAGGLTDTQYF. The CDR3 coding sequence is TGTGCCAGCAGCCTCCGGGTAGCGGGGGGGCTCACAGATACGCAGTATTTT.